This T cell receptor (beta chain) was recovered during a study of cytomegalovirus exposure and HLA in healthy donors. About the research overall: The roughly 670 first-cohort repertoires shared a platform with the approximately 120 validation repertoires, as reported in a later analysis.

Trimming left V 3 bases short and J 5 bases short, with 10 bases between. The CDR3 runs to 13 residues. CDR1 and CDR2 (germline): PRHDT, FYEKMQ (reference sequence). Libraries were prepared by immunoSEQ multiplex PCR; TCRdb keeps only in-frame clonotypes and omits some of them. The sample contains 98,000 or so clones, roughly 88% of which appear only once. The chain carries TRBV13 and TRBJ1-1; D is ambiguous. The specimen sequenced was PBMCs. This clonotype was obtained from a woman aged 18-29 years in good health and CMV-seronegative. The CDR3 DNA is TGTGCCAGCAGCTTCGGCCCGGGGACTGAAGCTTTCTTT. Its translation: CASSFGPGTEAFF.